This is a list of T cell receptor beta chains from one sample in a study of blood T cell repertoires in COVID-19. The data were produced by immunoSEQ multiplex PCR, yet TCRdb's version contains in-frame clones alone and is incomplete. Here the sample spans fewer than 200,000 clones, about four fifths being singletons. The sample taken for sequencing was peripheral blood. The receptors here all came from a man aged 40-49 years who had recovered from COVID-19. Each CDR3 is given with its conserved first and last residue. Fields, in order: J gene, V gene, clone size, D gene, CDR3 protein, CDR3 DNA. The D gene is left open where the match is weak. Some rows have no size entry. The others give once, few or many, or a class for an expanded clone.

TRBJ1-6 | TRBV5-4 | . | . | CASSLGTAKPGRNSPLHF | TGTGCCAGCAGCTTGGGGACAGCAAAACCGGGGCGGAATTCACCCCTCCACTTT
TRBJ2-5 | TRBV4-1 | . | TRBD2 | CASSQVAGGEETQYF | TGCGCCAGCAGCCAAGTTGCGGGGGGGGAGGAGACCCAGTACTTC
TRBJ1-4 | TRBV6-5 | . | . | CASSYISRGGPEKLFF | TGTGCCAGCAGTTATATCTCTCGGGGGGGGCCCGAAAAACTGTTTTTT
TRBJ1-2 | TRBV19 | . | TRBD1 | CASSINRGKSVDGYTF | TGTGCCAGTAGTATAAACAGGGGAAAGAGTGTTGATGGCTACACCTTC
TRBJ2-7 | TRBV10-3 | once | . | CAISEHTSEIYEQYF | TGTGCCATCAGCGAGCACACATCGGAGATCTACGAGCAGTACTTC
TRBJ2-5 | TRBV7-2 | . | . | CASSKGGSKVQYF | TGTGCCAGCAGCAAAGGGGGTAGCAAGGTCCAGTACTTC
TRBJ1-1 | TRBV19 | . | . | CASNHIQGRTEAFF | TGTGCCAGTAATCATATCCAGGGGCGCACTGAAGCTTTCTTT
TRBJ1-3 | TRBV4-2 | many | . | CASSVDLSGNTIYF | TGTGCCAGCAGCGTCGACTTATCTGGAAACACCATATATTTT
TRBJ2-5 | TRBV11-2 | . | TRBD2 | CASSRTSGDQETQYF | TGTGCCAGCAGCCGGACTAGCGGGGACCAAGAGACCCAGTACTTC
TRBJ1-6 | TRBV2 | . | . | CASRHGQADNSPLHF | TGTGCCAGCAGACACGGACAAGCCGATAATTCACCCCTCCACTTT
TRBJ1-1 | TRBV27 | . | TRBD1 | CASSLKAGQANTEAFF | TGTGCCAGCAGTTTAAAGGCGGGACAGGCGAACACTGAAGCTTTCTTT
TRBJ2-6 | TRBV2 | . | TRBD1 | CASRDRGTGANVLTF | TGTGCCAGCAGGGACAGGGGTACAGGGGCCAACGTCCTGACTTTC
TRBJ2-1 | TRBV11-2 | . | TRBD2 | CASSPQGLAGVFYNEQFF | TGTGCCAGCAGCCCCCAGGGACTAGCGGGAGTCTTCTACAATGAGCAGTTCTTC
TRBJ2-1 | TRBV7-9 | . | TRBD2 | CASSFLAGEGYEQFF | TGTGCCAGCAGCTTCCTAGCGGGAGAGGGTTATGAGCAGTTCTTC
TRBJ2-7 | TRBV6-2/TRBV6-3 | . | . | CASSSHVRYEQYF | TGTGCCAGCAGTTCACACGTCCGCTACGAGCAGTACTTC
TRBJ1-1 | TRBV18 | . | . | CASSPTQLTEAFF | TGTGCCAGCTCACCAACACAGCTTACTGAAGCTTTCTTT
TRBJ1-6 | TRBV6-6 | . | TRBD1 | CASSYGTDNSPLHF | TGTGCCAGCAGTTACGGGACAGACAATTCACCCCTCCACTTT
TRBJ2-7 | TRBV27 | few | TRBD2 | CASGRQGHGLAGGTYEQYF | TGTGCCAGCGGTAGACAGGGCCACGGACTAGCGGGAGGCACCTACGAGCAGTACTTC
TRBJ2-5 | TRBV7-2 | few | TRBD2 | CASSSALRGAQETQYF | TGTGCCAGCAGCTCCGCCCTGCGGGGGGCCCAAGAGACCCAGTACTTC
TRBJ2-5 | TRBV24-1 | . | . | CATSDPSGGKETQYF | TGTGCCACCAGTGATCCCTCAGGGGGGAAAGAGACCCAGTACTTC
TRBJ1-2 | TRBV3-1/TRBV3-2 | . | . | CASSHGTTKGYTF | TGTGCCAGCAGCCACGGGACAACGAAGGGCTACACCTTC
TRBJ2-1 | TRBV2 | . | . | CASSLQGSEQFF | TGTGCCAGCAGTCTCCAGGGGAGTGAGCAGTTCTTC
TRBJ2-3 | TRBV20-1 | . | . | CSASSGFTDTQYF | TGCAGTGCTAGTTCCGGGTTCACAGATACGCAGTATTTT
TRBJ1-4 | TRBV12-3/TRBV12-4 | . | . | CASSLIKGEKLFF | TGTGCCAGCAGCCTGATCAAGGGGGAAAAACTGTTTTTT
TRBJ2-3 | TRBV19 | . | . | CASSVGWAKVTDTQYF | TGTGCCAGTAGTGTAGGTTGGGCCAAGGTCACAGATACGCAGTATTTT
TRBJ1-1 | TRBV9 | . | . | CASSGPLAGAFF | TGTGCCAGCAGCGGCCCCCTTGCGGGAGCTTTCTTT
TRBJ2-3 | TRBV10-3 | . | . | CAIYRGTSTDTQYF | TGTGCCATCTATCGCGGGACTAGCACAGATACGCAGTATTTT
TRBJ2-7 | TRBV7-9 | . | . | CASSSSSYEQYF | TGTGCCAGCAGCTCCAGCTCCTACGAGCAGTACTTC
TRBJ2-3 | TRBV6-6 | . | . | CATKRTSTDTQYF | TGTGCCACCAAACGGACTAGCACAGATACGCAGTATTTT
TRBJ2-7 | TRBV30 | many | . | CAWSNGLEGYEQYF | TGTGCCTGGAGCAACGGTCTCGAGGGCTACGAGCAGTACTTC
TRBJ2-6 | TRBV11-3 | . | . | CASSFGQNNVLTF | TGTGCCAGCAGCTTTGGACAGAACAACGTCCTGACTTTC
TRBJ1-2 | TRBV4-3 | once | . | CASSPSHEVEGPYGYTF | TGCGCCAGCAGCCCGTCTCACGAGGTCGAGGGCCCCTATGGCTACACCTTC
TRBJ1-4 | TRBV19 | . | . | CASSIRPSTGEKLFF | TGTGCCAGTAGTATTCGGCCGTCGACAGGCGAAAAACTGTTTTTT
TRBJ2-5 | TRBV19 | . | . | CASSIRRVSDQETQYF | TGTGCCAGTAGTATTAGAAGAGTCAGCGACCAAGAGACCCAGTACTTC
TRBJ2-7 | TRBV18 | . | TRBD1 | CASSPLTGVEQYF | TGTGCCAGCTCACCTTTGACAGGGGTCGAGCAGTACTTC
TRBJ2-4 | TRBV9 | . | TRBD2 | CASSAGLAGIVAKNIQYF | TGTGCCAGCAGCGCGGGACTAGCGGGGATTGTAGCCAAAAACATTCAGTACTTC
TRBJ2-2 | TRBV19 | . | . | CASSILATNTGELFF | TGTGCCAGTAGTATTTTAGCGACGAACACCGGGGAGCTGTTTTTT
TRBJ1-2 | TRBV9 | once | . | CASSGQLGYTF | TGTGCCAGCAGCGGACAGCTAGGCTACACCTTC
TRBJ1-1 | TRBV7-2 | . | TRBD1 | CASSLAGQGVFF | TGTGCCAGCAGCTTAGCGGGACAGGGGGTTTTCTTT
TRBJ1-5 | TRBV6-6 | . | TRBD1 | CASSPTGSNQPQHF | TGTGCCAGCAGCCCGACAGGGAGCAATCAGCCCCAGCATTTT
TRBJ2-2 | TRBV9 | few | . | CASSPRGSPVTGELFF | TGTGCCAGCAGCCCCCGCGGCAGCCCAGTGACCGGGGAGCTGTTTTTT
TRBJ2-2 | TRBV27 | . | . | CASSPFSTGELFF | TGTGCCAGCAGTCCCTTTTCGACCGGGGAGCTGTTTTTT
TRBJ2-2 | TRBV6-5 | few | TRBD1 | CASSLTGVNTGELFF | TGTGCCAGCAGTTTAACAGGGGTGAACACCGGGGAGCTGTTTTTT
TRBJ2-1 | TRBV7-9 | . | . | CASTGWERNNEQFF | TGTGCCAGCACAGGGTGGGAGAGGAACAATGAGCAGTTCTTC
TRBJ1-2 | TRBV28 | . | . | CASSRTGTLYGYTF | TGTGCCAGCAGTAGGACCGGGACACTCTATGGCTACACCTTC
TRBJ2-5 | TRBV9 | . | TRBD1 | CASSLWDRGFGTQYF | TGTGCCAGCAGCCTTTGGGACAGGGGGTTCGGGACCCAGTACTTC
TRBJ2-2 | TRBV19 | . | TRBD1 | CASMGTTGGNTGELFF | TGTGCCAGTATGGGAACTACAGGGGGGAACACCGGGGAGCTGTTTTTT
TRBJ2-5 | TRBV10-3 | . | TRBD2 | CAISDRGSGDETQYF | TGTGCCATCAGTGACCGAGGTAGCGGGGATGAGACCCAGTACTTC
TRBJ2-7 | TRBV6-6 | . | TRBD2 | CASSYPGLAGYEQYF | TGTGCCAGCAGTTACCCAGGACTAGCGGGGTACGAGCAGTACTTC
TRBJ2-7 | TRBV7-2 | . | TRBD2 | CASSLVAGAQSYEQYF | TGTGCCAGCAGCTTAGTAGCGGGAGCCCAATCCTACGAGCAGTACTTC
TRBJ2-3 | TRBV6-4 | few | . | CASSDVSLSTSTDTQYF | TGTGCCAGCAGTGACGTGAGCCTATCCACTAGCACAGATACGCAGTATTTT
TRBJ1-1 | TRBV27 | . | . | CASSTLSGWGAFF | TGTGCCAGCAGTACACTTTCGGGGTGGGGAGCTTTCTTT
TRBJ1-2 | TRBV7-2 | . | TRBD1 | CASRGQGAEGYTF | TGTGCCAGCAGGGGACAGGGGGCTGAAGGCTACACCTTC